The rows below give T cell receptor beta chains drawn from one sample of a study of early T cells in non-severe SARS-CoV-2 infection. TCRdb re-called the 5' RACE reads with MiXCR, one entry per CDR3 protein. The repertoire has around 33,000 distinct CDR3 sequences, about 4.3% of them found once; the top ten carry approximately 8.5%. Sequencing was done on a sample of whole blood. Receptor source: an adult who was a healthcare worker with PCR-confirmed SARS-CoV-2 infection or an uninfected control (not recorded which). Both conserved end residues are part of each CDR3. The order of the fields is CDR3 protein, CDR3 DNA, D gene, J gene, V gene, clone size. D genes are given only for firm matches. Clone size is shown for a subset of rows, as once, few, many or a class of expanded clone.

cdr3_aa: CSARDYGKTYEQYF
cdr3_nt: TGCAGTGCTAGAGATTACGGCAAAACCTACGAGCAGTACTTC
d_call: -
j_call: TRBJ2-7
v_call: TRBV20-1
clone_size: many

cdr3_aa: CAWSGDSGANVLTF
cdr3_nt: TGTGCCTGGAGTGGGGATTCTGGGGCCAACGTCCTGACTTTC
d_call: -
j_call: TRBJ2-6
v_call: TRBV30
clone_size: few

cdr3_aa: CASSLYGNEQFF
cdr3_nt: TGTGCCAGCAGTTTATACGGGAATGAGCAGTTCTTC
d_call: -
j_call: TRBJ2-1
v_call: TRBV27
clone_size: few

cdr3_aa: CASSVRGSGSPPHF
cdr3_nt: TGCGCCAGCAGTGTTCGGGGTTCGGGTTCACCCCCCCACTTT
d_call: -
j_call: TRBJ1-6
v_call: TRBV10-2
clone_size: many

cdr3_aa: CASSYLGLYEQYF
cdr3_nt: TGTGCCAGCAGTTACCTTGGACTCTACGAGCAGTACTTC
d_call: -
j_call: TRBJ2-7
v_call: TRBV6-5
clone_size: few

cdr3_aa: CASSSQGVGTEAFF
cdr3_nt: TGTGCCAGCAGCTCACAGGGGGTTGGCACTGAAGCTTTCTTT
d_call: TRBD1
j_call: TRBJ1-1
v_call: TRBV11-2
clone_size: many

cdr3_aa: CASTTVRSTDTQYF
cdr3_nt: TGTGCCAGCACCACCGTCCGAAGCACAGATACGCAGTATTTT
d_call: -
j_call: TRBJ2-3
v_call: TRBV28
clone_size: many

cdr3_aa: CASSSRDRGHEQYF
cdr3_nt: TGTGCCAGCAGTTCTCGGGACAGGGGCCACGAGCAGTACTTC
d_call: TRBD1
j_call: TRBJ2-7
v_call: TRBV12-3/TRBV12-4
clone_size: -

cdr3_aa: CASSQDPPAGMNNEQFF
cdr3_nt: TGCGCCAGCAGCCAAGATCCCCCTGCGGGAATGAACAATGAGCAGTTCTTC
d_call: -
j_call: TRBJ2-1
v_call: TRBV4-1
clone_size: many

cdr3_aa: CASSSVPGADTQYF
cdr3_nt: TGTGCCAGCAGCTCCGTCCCTGGGGCAGATACGCAGTATTTT
d_call: -
j_call: TRBJ2-3
v_call: TRBV7-9
clone_size: many

cdr3_aa: CSVWGPDEQFF
cdr3_nt: TGCAGCGTTTGGGGTCCCGATGAGCAGTTCTTC
d_call: -
j_call: TRBJ2-1
v_call: TRBV29-1
clone_size: medium-sized

cdr3_aa: CASSLAGTPSAQHF
cdr3_nt: TGCGCCAGCAGCTTGGCCGGCACCCCAAGCGCCCAGCATTTT
d_call: -
j_call: TRBJ1-5
v_call: TRBV5-1
clone_size: many

cdr3_aa: CASSFDRASTDTQYF
cdr3_nt: TGTGCCAGCAGCTTTGACAGGGCTAGCACAGATACGCAGTATTTT
d_call: TRBD1
j_call: TRBJ2-3
v_call: TRBV7-2
clone_size: many

cdr3_aa: CASTQRGGQDSPLHF
cdr3_nt: TGCGCCAGCACCCAGAGGGGGGGGCAGGATTCACCCCTCCACTTT
d_call: -
j_call: TRBJ1-6
v_call: TRBV5-1
clone_size: few

cdr3_aa: CASSSQGGVREQYF
cdr3_nt: TGTGCCAGCAGCTCACAGGGAGGAGTGCGCGAGCAGTACTTC
d_call: -
j_call: TRBJ2-7
v_call: TRBV11-2
clone_size: many

cdr3_aa: CASSVTTVTDTQYF
cdr3_nt: TGCGCCAGCAGCGTAACGACAGTCACAGATACGCAGTATTTT
d_call: -
j_call: TRBJ2-3
v_call: TRBV5-1
clone_size: many

cdr3_aa: CSARESGFSYEQYF
cdr3_nt: TGCAGTGCTAGAGAGTCGGGGTTCTCCTACGAGCAGTACTTC
d_call: -
j_call: TRBJ2-7
v_call: TRBV20-1
clone_size: many

cdr3_aa: CASSLERSGNTIYF
cdr3_nt: TGTGCCAGCAGCTTAGAACGGTCTGGAAACACCATATATTTT
d_call: -
j_call: TRBJ1-3
v_call: TRBV7-8
clone_size: many

cdr3_aa: CASSLGPVNTEAFF
cdr3_nt: TGTGCCAGCAGCTTAGGGCCGGTGAACACTGAAGCTTTCTTT
d_call: -
j_call: TRBJ1-1
v_call: TRBV7-2
clone_size: many

cdr3_aa: CASSLFGGNEQFF
cdr3_nt: TGTGCCAGCAGCTTATTTGGAGGCAATGAGCAGTTCTTC
d_call: -
j_call: TRBJ2-1
v_call: TRBV11-2
clone_size: many

cdr3_aa: CASSPRTASPLHF
cdr3_nt: TGTGCCAGCAGCCCAAGGACCGCTTCACCCCTCCACTTT
d_call: -
j_call: TRBJ1-6
v_call: TRBV11-2
clone_size: few

cdr3_aa: CASSLQLGPDTQYF
cdr3_nt: TGTGCCAGCAGTTTACAGCTGGGCCCAGATACGCAGTATTTT
d_call: -
j_call: TRBJ2-3
v_call: TRBV12-3/TRBV12-4
clone_size: many

cdr3_aa: CASSHTGGTDTQYF
cdr3_nt: TGTGCCAGCAGCCATACAGGGGGCACAGATACGCAGTATTTT
d_call: TRBD1
j_call: TRBJ2-3
v_call: TRBV5-4
clone_size: -

cdr3_aa: CSVLGTSGGAGTDTQYF
cdr3_nt: TGCAGTGTTCTAGGGACTAGCGGGGGGGCCGGCACAGATACGCAGTATTTT
d_call: TRBD2
j_call: TRBJ2-3
v_call: TRBV20-1
clone_size: many

cdr3_aa: CASRTSGGNTGELFF
cdr3_nt: TGTGCCAGCAGGACTAGCGGGGGTAACACCGGGGAGCTGTTTTTT
d_call: TRBD2
j_call: TRBJ2-2
v_call: TRBV2
clone_size: -

cdr3_aa: CASSVSPSYEQYF
cdr3_nt: TGTGCCAGCAGTGTATCGCCCTCCTACGAGCAGTACTTC
d_call: -
j_call: TRBJ2-7
v_call: TRBV25-1
clone_size: few

cdr3_aa: CSASPDSNQPQHF
cdr3_nt: TGCAGTGCTAGTCCCGATAGCAATCAGCCCCAGCATTTT
d_call: -
j_call: TRBJ1-5
v_call: TRBV20-1
clone_size: many

cdr3_aa: CASSLGRGNIQYF
cdr3_nt: TGTGCCAGCAGCTTAGGCCGGGGGAACATTCAGTACTTC
d_call: -
j_call: TRBJ2-4
v_call: TRBV13
clone_size: -

cdr3_aa: CASRRQGDSPLHF
cdr3_nt: TGTGCCAGCAGAAGACAGGGAGATTCACCCCTCCACTTT
d_call: TRBD1
j_call: TRBJ1-6
v_call: TRBV7-2
clone_size: -

cdr3_aa: CASSFFQGRVDEQFF
cdr3_nt: TGTGCCAGCAGCTTTTTCCAGGGTCGTGTGGATGAGCAGTTCTTC
d_call: -
j_call: TRBJ2-1
v_call: TRBV7-9
clone_size: -

cdr3_aa: CASTGMNVAYEQYF
cdr3_nt: TGTGCCAGCACCGGCATGAACGTGGCGTACGAGCAGTACTTC
d_call: -
j_call: TRBJ2-7
v_call: TRBV5-5
clone_size: many

cdr3_aa: CSVRTQGYGDYGYTF
cdr3_nt: TGCAGCGTTCGAACCCAGGGTTACGGCGACTATGGCTACACCTTC
d_call: -
j_call: TRBJ1-2
v_call: TRBV29-1
clone_size: few

cdr3_aa: CASSPGLPLTQYF
cdr3_nt: TGTGCCAGCAGCCCTGGACTCCCTCTTACGCAGTATTTT
d_call: -
j_call: TRBJ2-3
v_call: TRBV11-2
clone_size: many

cdr3_aa: CASSLEPPWGGPGELFF
cdr3_nt: TGCGCCAGCAGCTTGGAGCCCCCTTGGGGGGGCCCCGGGGAGCTGTTTTTT
d_call: -
j_call: TRBJ2-2
v_call: TRBV5-1
clone_size: few

cdr3_aa: CASSLWGSSYNSPLHF
cdr3_nt: TGTGCCAGCAGCCTCTGGGGAAGCTCCTATAATTCACCCCTCCACTTT
d_call: -
j_call: TRBJ1-6
v_call: TRBV28
clone_size: many

cdr3_aa: CASSPPRLAGESYNEQFF
cdr3_nt: TGCGCCAGCAGCCCCCCCCGACTAGCGGGGGAATCCTACAATGAGCAGTTCTTC
d_call: TRBD2
j_call: TRBJ2-1
v_call: TRBV5-1
clone_size: -

cdr3_aa: CASSKDRLQYF
cdr3_nt: TGTGCCAGCAGCAAAGATAGGTTACAGTACTTC
d_call: -
j_call: TRBJ2-7
v_call: TRBV21-1
clone_size: once

cdr3_aa: CASSTLTPSTDTQYF
cdr3_nt: TGTGCCAGTAGTACCCTTACTCCAAGCACAGATACGCAGTATTTT
d_call: -
j_call: TRBJ2-3
v_call: TRBV19
clone_size: few

cdr3_aa: CASGQGDGYTF
cdr3_nt: TGCGCCAGCGGGCAGGGGGATGGCTACACCTTC
d_call: TRBD1
j_call: TRBJ1-2
v_call: TRBV10-2
clone_size: many

cdr3_aa: CASSFPRGQAETQYF
cdr3_nt: TGTGCCAGCAGTTTTCCCAGGGGCCAGGCGGAGACCCAGTACTTC
d_call: -
j_call: TRBJ2-5
v_call: TRBV28
clone_size: many

cdr3_aa: CASSLTGGTPPDTQYF
cdr3_nt: TGCGCCAGCAGCTTGACGGGGGGGACCCCTCCAGATACGCAGTATTTT
d_call: TRBD2
j_call: TRBJ2-3
v_call: TRBV5-1
clone_size: few

cdr3_aa: CASSPRQGTSEAFF
cdr3_nt: TGTGCCAGCAGTCCACGACAGGGCACCTCTGAAGCTTTCTTT
d_call: TRBD1
j_call: TRBJ1-1
v_call: TRBV6-2/TRBV6-3
clone_size: many

cdr3_aa: CATSDSNYGYTF
cdr3_nt: TGTGCCACCAGTGATTCAAACTATGGCTACACCTTC
d_call: -
j_call: TRBJ1-2
v_call: TRBV24-1
clone_size: many

cdr3_aa: CASSLGTGSDQPQHF
cdr3_nt: TGTGCCAGCAGCTTAGGGACAGGCTCTGACCAGCCCCAGCATTTT
d_call: TRBD1
j_call: TRBJ1-5
v_call: TRBV7-8
clone_size: many

cdr3_aa: CASSFEGAYEQYF
cdr3_nt: TGTGCCAGCAGCTTCGAGGGGGCCTACGAGCAGTACTTC
d_call: -
j_call: TRBJ2-7
v_call: TRBV7-2
clone_size: many

cdr3_aa: CASSYQIAGGNNEQFF
cdr3_nt: TGTGCCAGCAGTTACCAAATAGCGGGGGGGAACAATGAGCAGTTCTTC
d_call: TRBD2
j_call: TRBJ2-1
v_call: TRBV6-5
clone_size: many

cdr3_aa: CASSFWDTQYF
cdr3_nt: TGCGCCAGCAGCTTTTGGGATACGCAGTATTTT
d_call: -
j_call: TRBJ2-3
v_call: TRBV5-1
clone_size: many

cdr3_aa: CASSLGTNEQYF
cdr3_nt: TGTGCCAGCAGCTTAGGGACTAACGAGCAGTACTTC
d_call: -
j_call: TRBJ2-7
v_call: TRBV7-6
clone_size: few

cdr3_aa: CASSLPGQGANIQYF
cdr3_nt: TGTGCCAGCAGTTTACCCGGACAGGGGGCCAACATTCAGTACTTC
d_call: TRBD1
j_call: TRBJ2-4
v_call: TRBV28
clone_size: many

cdr3_aa: CAWSRDTTVGPGF
cdr3_nt: TGTGCCTGGAGTAGGGATACTACAGTGGGACCAGGCTTC
d_call: -
j_call: TRBJ1-2
v_call: TRBV30
clone_size: many

cdr3_aa: CASSLNPRQANSPLHF
cdr3_nt: TGTGCCAGCAGCTTAAATCCGAGACAGGCTAATTCACCCCTCCACTTT
d_call: -
j_call: TRBJ1-6
v_call: TRBV7-6
clone_size: -

cdr3_aa: CASSQAGGQGYGYTF
cdr3_nt: TGTGCCAGCAGCCAAGCGGGGGGGCAGGGCTATGGCTACACCTTC
d_call: -
j_call: TRBJ1-2
v_call: TRBV3-2
clone_size: many

cdr3_aa: CAGRRDSVEKAFF
cdr3_nt: TGTGCCGGGAGGAGGGATTCGGTCGAGAAAGCTTTCTTT
d_call: -
j_call: TRBJ1-1
v_call: TRBV12-3/TRBV12-4
clone_size: many